This TCR beta chain originates from a study of sequential checkpoint blockade in melanoma. The wider study: After both sequences, patients received maintenance nivolumab. About two dozen patients had tumor biopsies before treatment and at week 13. Findings of the study overall: Pretreatment TIL clonality tracked with response in the nivolumab-first arm.

Profiling relied on immunoSEQ multiplex PCR, and the TCRdb table lists in-frame clones only, not all of them. The sample lists under 1,000 clones, less than 30% occurring once. This clone was seen a handful of times. The antigen is undetermined. Treatment indicated: randomized to nivolumab then ipilimumab (arm A) or the reverse (arm B). The starting material was tumor tissue (inferred from file names), obtained from a patient given nivolumab and ipilimumab in sequence. The source is a human donor with melanoma.

The CDR3 region has the DNA TGTGCCAGCAGCTTGAGGACGAACACCGGGGAGCTGTTTTTT. It encodes CASSLRTNTGELFF. J is TRBJ2-2 and V is TRBV11-3; D remains unclear. Per germline, CDR1 SGHNT and CDR2 YENEEA. V was clipped by 3 bases and J by 0 bases, with 5 bases between them. The CDR3 covers 14 residues. Drawing the rest from reference TRBV11-3 and TRBJ2-2, the complete variable domain is EAGVVQSPRYKIIEKKQPVAFWCNPISGHNTLYWYLQNLGQGPELLIRYENEEAVDDSQLPKDRFSAERLKGVDSTLKIQPAELGDSAVYLCASSLRTNTGELFFGEGSRLTVL.